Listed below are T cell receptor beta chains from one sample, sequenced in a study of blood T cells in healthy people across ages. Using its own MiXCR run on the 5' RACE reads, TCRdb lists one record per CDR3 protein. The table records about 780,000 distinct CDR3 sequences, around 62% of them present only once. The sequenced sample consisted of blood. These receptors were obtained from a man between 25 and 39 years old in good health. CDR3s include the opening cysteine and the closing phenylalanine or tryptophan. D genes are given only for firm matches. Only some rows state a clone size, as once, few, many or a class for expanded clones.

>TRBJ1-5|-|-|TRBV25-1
TGTGCCAGCAGTGAATTATATGGTATCAATCAGCCCCAGCATTTT
CASSELYGINQPQHF
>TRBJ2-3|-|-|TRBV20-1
TGCAGTGGTATTCCTCTGATCACAGATACGCAGTATTTT
CSGIPLITDTQYF
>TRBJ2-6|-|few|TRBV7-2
TGTGCCAGCAGCTTAGCGCGGGCAGGGCCTAGCTCTGGGGCCAACGTCCTGACTTTC
CASSLARAGPSSGANVLTF
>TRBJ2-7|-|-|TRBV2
TGTGCCAGCAGTGAAAGATCGGGGGCCTCCTACGAGCAGTACTTC
CASSERSGASYEQYF
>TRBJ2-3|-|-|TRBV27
TGTGCCAGCAGATCGATAGGGGTTACGCAGTATTTT
CASRSIGVTQYF
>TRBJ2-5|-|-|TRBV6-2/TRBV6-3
TGTGCCAGCAGTTACTCGGGGGGAGAAGAGACCCAGTACTTC
CASSYSGGEETQYF
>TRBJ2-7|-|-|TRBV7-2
TGTGCCAGCAGTTTAGGAGGCAGCGGCTACGAGCAGTACTTC
CASSLGGSGYEQYF
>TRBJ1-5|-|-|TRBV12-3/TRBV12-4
TGTGCCAGCAGTTTAGGTGGGGAACATAGCAATCAGCCCCAGCATTTT
CASSLGGEHSNQPQHF
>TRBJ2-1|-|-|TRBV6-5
TGTGCCAGCAGTTACTCGAGGTACTCCTACAATGAGCAGTTCTTC
CASSYSRYSYNEQFF
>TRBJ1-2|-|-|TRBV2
TGTGCCAGCAGCCCCAGAGAAGGAGATGGCTACACCTTC
CASSPREGDGYTF
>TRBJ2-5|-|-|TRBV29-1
TGCAGCGTGGCACGAGGGGGGCAAGAGACCCAGTACTTC
CSVARGGQETQYF
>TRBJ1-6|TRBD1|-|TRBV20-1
TGCAGTGCTAAAGAAAGTCCCACAGGGGCTAATTCACCCCTCCACTTT
CSAKESPTGANSPLHF
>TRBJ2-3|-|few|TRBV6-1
TGTGCCAGCAGTGAAGCGCTGCCAGATACGCAGTATTTT
CASSEALPDTQYF
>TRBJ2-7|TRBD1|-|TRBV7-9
TGTGCCAGCCGGGGGACAGGGTCCCACGAGCAGTACTTC
CASRGTGSHEQYF
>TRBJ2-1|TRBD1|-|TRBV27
TGTGCCAGCAGTTTTGGGACAGGGGACTACAATGAGCAGTTCTTC
CASSFGTGDYNEQFF
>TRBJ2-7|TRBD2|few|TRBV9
TGTGCCAGCAGCGCCCAACTAGCGGGGGGACAGTACTTC
CASSAQLAGGQYF
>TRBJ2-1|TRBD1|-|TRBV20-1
TGCAGTGCTTCCCAGGGGGTAGGGAACAATGAGCAGTTCTTC
CSASQGVGNNEQFF
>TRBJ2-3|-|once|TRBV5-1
TGCGCCAGCAGCTTGAGCAGGGTCTCAGATACGCAGTATTTT
CASSLSRVSDTQYF
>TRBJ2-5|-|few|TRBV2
TGTGCCAGCCACGGAGGGGCAGGGAGACAAGAGACCCAGTACTTC
CASHGGAGRQETQYF
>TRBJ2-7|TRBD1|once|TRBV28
TGTGCCAGCAGTTACAGGGGAGAGCGCCACGAGCAGTACTTC
CASSYRGERHEQYF
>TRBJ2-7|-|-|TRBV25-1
TGTGCCAGCAGTGGGGCAGGTGTCTACGAGCAGTACTTC
CASSGAGVYEQYF
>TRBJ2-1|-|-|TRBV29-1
TGCAGCGTTCATAGCAGATACAATGAGCAGTTCTTC
CSVHSRYNEQFF
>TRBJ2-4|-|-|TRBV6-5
TGTGCCAGCAGTGCAGGGGCCGAAAACATTCAGTACTTC
CASSAGAENIQYF
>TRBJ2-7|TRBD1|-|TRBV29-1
TGCCGCGTTGGGACAGGGTCCTCCTACGAGCAGTACTTC
CRVGTGSSYEQYF
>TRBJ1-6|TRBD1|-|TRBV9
TGTGCCAGCAGCCCAAGGACAGGGGTGGAGAATTCACCCCTCCACTTT
CASSPRTGVENSPLHF
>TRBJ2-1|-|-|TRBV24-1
TGTGCCACCGAGGAGTTTAATGAGCAGTTCTTC
CATEEFNEQFF
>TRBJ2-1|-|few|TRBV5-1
TGCGCCAGCAGCTCGACGGTAGGGGGTTTGGATGAGCAGTTCTTC
CASSSTVGGLDEQFF
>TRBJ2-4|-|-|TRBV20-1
TGCAGTGCTTTGACAGCGTACGAGGGGGCCAAAAACATTCAGTACTTC
CSALTAYEGAKNIQYF
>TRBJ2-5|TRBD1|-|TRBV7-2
TGTGCCAGCAGCCGCCGGGACAGACAAGAGACCCAGTACTTC
CASSRRDRQETQYF
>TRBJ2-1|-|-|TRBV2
TGTGCCTCCGAGGACTCCTCCTACAATGAGCAGTTCTTC
CASEDSSYNEQFF
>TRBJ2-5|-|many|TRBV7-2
TGTGCCAGCACCCCGGAAAGGGGGTACGAGACCCAGTACTTC
CASTPERGYETQYF
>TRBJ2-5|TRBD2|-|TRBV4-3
TGCGCCAGCAGCCAAGGACTGACTAGCGGGTCAGGAGAGACCCAGTACTTC
CASSQGLTSGSGETQYF
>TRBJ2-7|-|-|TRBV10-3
TGTGCCATCAGTGAGGCGGACAGCTCCTACGAGCAGTACTTC
CAISEADSSYEQYF
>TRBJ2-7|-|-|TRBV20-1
TGCAGTGCTAGAGATCTTGACAGATCCTACGAGCAGTACTTC
CSARDLDRSYEQYF
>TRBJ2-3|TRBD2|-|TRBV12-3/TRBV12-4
TGTGCCAGCAGTCGGGGGGGTAGCGGGGCGACAGATACGCAGTATTTT
CASSRGGSGATDTQYF
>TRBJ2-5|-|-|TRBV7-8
TGTGCCAGCGGGACAAGGTACAATGAGCAGTACTTC
CASGTRYNEQYF
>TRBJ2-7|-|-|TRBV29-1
TGCAGCGTTGCCCAGGGAATCGCCTACGAGCAGTACTTC
CSVAQGIAYEQYF
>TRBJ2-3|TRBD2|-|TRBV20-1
TGCAGTGCCAGCCCCGGGACTAGCGAATCAGATACGCAGTATTTT
CSASPGTSESDTQYF
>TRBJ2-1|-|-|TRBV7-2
TGTGCCAGCAGCTTCGCACCTGATAATGGAAACCAGTTCTTC
CASSFAPDNGNQFF
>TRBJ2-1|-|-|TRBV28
TGTGCCAGCAGTCGTGGGAGCTCCGAGTTCTTC
CASSRGSSEFF
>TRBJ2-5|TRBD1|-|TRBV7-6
TGTGCCAGCAGCCCAGGGACAGGTCGAGCCTACAAGCAGTACTTC
CASSPGTGRAYKQYF
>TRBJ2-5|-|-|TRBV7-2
TGTGTCAGCAGCTTAGGGCCCCTGGAGCAGTCAAAGCAGTACTTC
CVSSLGPLEQSKQYF
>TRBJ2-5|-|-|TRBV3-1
TGTGCCAGCAGCCAAGATACAAGGGATTGGCAAGAGACCCAGTACTTC
CASSQDTRDWQETQYF
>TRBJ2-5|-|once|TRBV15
TGTGCCACCAGCAGAGGTGTCCGTTTCGGGGAAGAGACCCAGTACTTC
CATSRGVRFGEETQYF
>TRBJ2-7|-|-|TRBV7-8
TGTGCCAGCAGCCGAAGGACTCCCACCTGGCTGCAGTACTTC
CASSRRTPTWLQYF
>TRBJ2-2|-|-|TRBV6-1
TGTGCCAGCAGGAAGAGAGAAGGGTCCGGGGATCTGTTTTTT
CASRKREGSGDLFF
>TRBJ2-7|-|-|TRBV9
TGTGCCAGCAGCGTAGTAAACGAGCAGTACTTC
CASSVVNEQYF
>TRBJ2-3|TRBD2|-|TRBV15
TGTGCCACCAGCAGAGCTGGTGCTAGCGGGGGTATAGATACGCAGTATTTT
CATSRAGASGGIDTQYF
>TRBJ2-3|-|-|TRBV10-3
TGTGCCATCAATGCGACGGGGATGACAGATACGCAGTATTTT
CAINATGMTDTQYF
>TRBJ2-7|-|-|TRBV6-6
TGTGCCAGCAGTTATGGACAATACGAGCAGTACTTC
CASSYGQYEQYF
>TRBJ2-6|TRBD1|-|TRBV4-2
TGTGCCAGCATGGACAGGGCTGGGGCCAACGTCCTGACTTTC
CASMDRAGANVLTF
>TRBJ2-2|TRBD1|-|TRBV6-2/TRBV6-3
TGTGCCAGCAGCACCGGGACAGGGGAGACCGGGGAGCTGTTTTTT
CASSTGTGETGELFF
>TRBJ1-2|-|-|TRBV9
TGTGCCAGCAGCGATTTGACAGAGAACTATGGCTACACCTTC
CASSDLTENYGYTF
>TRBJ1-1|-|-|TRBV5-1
TGCGCCAGCAGCCTAGACAGCTCTGAAGCTTTCTTT
CASSLDSSEAFF
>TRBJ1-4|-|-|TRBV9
TGTGCCAGCTCCGGAGGGTCCGACTCTAATGAAAAACTGTTTTTT
CASSGGSDSNEKLFF